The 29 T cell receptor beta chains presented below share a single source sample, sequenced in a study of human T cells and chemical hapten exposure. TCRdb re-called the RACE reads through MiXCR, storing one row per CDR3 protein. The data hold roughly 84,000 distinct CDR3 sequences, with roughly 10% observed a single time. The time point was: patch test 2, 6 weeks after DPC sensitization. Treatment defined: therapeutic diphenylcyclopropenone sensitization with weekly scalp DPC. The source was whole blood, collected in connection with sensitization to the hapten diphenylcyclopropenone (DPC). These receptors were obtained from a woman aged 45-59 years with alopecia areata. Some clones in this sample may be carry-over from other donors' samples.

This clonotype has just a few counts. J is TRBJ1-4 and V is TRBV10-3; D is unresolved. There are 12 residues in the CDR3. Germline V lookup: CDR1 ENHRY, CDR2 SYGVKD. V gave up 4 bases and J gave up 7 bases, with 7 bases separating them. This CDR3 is CAISGTGEKLFF. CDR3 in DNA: TGTGCCATCAGTGGGACTGGTGAAAAACTGTTTTTT.

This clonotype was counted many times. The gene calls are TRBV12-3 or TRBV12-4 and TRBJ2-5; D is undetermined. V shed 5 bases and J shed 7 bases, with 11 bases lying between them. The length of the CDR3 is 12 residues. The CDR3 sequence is CASSPVISTQYF. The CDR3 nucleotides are TGTGCCAGCAGTCCCGTGATTTCGACCCAGTACTTC.

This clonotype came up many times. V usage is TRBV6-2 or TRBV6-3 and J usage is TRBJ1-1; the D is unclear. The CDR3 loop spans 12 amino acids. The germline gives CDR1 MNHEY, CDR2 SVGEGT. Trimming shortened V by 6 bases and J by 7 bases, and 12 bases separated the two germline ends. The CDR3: CASSSSRGEAFF. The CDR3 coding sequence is TGTGCCAGCAGCTCATCTCGAGGTGAAGCTTTCTTT.

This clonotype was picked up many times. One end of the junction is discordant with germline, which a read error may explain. In nucleotides, the CDR3 is TGTGCCAGCAGTTTAGACACGAACACCGGGGAGCTGTTTTTT. Its translation is CASSLDTNTGELFF. J is TRBJ2-2 and V is TRBV5-1; D is unclear. Germline-derived CDR1 and CDR2 are SGHRS and YFSETQ. This CDR3 has 14 amino acids. Full variable domain (remainder filled in from reference TRBV5-1 and TRBJ2-2): KAGVTQTPRYLIKTRGQQVTLSCSPISGHRSVSWYQQTPGQGLQFLFEYFSETQRNKGNFPGRFSGRQFSNSRSEMNVSTLELGDSALYLCASSLDTNTGELFFGEGSRLTVL.

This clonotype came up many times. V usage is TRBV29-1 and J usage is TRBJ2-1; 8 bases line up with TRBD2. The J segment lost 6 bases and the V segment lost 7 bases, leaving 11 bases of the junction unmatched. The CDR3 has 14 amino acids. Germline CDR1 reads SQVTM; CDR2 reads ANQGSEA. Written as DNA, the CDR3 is TGCAGCGGTATTACTAGCGGAGGTTCCAATGAGCAGTTCTTC. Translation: CSGITSGGSNEQFF.

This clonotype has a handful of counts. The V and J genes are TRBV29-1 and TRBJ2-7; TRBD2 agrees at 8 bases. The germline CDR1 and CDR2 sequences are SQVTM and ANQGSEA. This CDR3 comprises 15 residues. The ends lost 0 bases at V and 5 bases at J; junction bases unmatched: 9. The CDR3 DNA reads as TGCAGCGTTGAAGAAGGCGCGGGAGGATTCCACGAGCAGTACTTC. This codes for CSVEEGAGGFHEQYF.

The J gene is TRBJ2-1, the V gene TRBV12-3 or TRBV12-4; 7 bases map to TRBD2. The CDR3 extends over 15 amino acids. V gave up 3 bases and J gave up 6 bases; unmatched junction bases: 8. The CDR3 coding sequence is TGTGCCAGCAGTTTTAGAGCTAGCGGACGCAATGAGCAGTTCTTC. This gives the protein CASSFRASGRNEQFF.

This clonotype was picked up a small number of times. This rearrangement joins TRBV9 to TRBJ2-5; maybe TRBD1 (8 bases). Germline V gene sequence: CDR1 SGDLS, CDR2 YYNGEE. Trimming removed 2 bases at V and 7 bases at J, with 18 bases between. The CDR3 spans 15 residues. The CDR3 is CASSVEPGGQGTQYF. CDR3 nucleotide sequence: TGTGCCAGCAGCGTTGAACCGGGAGGACAGGGGACCCAGTACTTC.

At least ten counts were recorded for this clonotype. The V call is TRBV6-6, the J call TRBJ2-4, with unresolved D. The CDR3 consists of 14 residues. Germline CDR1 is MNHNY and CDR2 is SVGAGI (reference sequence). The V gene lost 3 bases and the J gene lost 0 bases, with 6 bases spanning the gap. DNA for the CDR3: TGTGCCAGCAGTTATGGCCTAGCCAAAAACATTCAGTACTTC. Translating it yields CASSYGLAKNIQYF.

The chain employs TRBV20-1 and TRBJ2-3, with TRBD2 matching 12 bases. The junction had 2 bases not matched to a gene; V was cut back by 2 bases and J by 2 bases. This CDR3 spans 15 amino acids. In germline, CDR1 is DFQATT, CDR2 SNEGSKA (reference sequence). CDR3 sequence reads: CSARRLAGVTDTQYF. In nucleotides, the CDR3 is TGCAGTGCTAGACGACTAGCGGGAGTCACAGATACGCAGTATTTT.

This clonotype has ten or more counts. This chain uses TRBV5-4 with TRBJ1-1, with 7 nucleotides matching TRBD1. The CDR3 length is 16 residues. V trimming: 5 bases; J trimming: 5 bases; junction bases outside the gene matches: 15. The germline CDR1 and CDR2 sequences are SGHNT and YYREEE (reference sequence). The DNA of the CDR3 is TGTGCCAGCAGGCAAAGGGGGCGCGTAAGCCGGACTGAAGCTTTCTTT. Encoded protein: CASRQRGRVSRTEAFF.

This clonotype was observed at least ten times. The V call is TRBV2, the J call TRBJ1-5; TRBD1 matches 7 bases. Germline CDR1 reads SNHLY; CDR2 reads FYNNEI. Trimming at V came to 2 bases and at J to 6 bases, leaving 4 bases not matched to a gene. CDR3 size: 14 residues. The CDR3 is CASSEPTGRQPQHF. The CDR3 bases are TGTGCCAGCAGTGAACCGACAGGGCGTCAGCCCCAGCATTTT.

CDR3 protein: CASSLDGAARPIYNEQFF. The CDR3 region has the DNA TGTGCCAGCAGCTTAGATGGGGCTGCGCGACCGATCTACAATGAGCAGTTCTTC. The chain recombines TRBV11-2 with TRBJ2-1, with D perhaps TRBD1 (5 bases). The CDR3 spans 18 residues. V was cut by 0 bases and J by 3 bases, with 18 bases left in between. Germline CDR1 SGHAT, CDR2 FQNNGV.

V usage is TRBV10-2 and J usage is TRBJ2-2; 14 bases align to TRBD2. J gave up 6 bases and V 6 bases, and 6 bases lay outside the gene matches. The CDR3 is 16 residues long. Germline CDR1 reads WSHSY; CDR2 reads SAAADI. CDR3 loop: CASRSGTSGSAGELFF. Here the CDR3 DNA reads TGCGCCAGCAGGTCCGGGACTAGCGGGAGTGCCGGGGAGCTGTTTTTT.

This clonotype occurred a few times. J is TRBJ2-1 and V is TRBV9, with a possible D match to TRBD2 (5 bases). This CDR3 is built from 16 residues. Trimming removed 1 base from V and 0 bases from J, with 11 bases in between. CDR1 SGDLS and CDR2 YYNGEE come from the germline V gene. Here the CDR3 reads CASSVFERSSYNEQFF. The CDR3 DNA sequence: TGTGCCAGCAGCGTATTTGAGCGGAGCTCCTACAATGAGCAGTTCTTC.

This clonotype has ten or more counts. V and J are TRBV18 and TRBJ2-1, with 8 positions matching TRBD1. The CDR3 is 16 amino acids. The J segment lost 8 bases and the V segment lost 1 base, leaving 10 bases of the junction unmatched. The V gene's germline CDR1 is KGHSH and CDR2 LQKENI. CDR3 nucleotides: TGTGCCAGCTCACCACTCCGGACAGGGAATAGTGATGAGCAGTTCTTC. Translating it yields CASSPLRTGNSDEQFF.

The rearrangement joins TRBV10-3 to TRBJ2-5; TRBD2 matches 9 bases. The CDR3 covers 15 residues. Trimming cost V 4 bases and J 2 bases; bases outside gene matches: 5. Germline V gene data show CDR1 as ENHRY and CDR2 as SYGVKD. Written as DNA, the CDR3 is TGTGCCATCAGTGGAGCGGGAGGAAATCAAGAGACCCAGTACTTC. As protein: CAISGAGGNQETQYF.

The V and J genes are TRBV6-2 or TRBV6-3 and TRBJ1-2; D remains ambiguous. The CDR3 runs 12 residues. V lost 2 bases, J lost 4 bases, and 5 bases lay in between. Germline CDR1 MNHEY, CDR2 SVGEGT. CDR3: CASSYNIYGYTF. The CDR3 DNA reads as TGTGCCAGCAGTTACAACATCTATGGCTACACCTTC.

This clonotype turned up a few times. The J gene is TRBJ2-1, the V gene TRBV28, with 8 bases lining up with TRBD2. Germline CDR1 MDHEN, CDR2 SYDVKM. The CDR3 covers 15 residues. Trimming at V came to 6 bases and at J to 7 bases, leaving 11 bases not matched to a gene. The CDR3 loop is CASSSLGGARNEQFF. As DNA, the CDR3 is TGTGCCAGCAGCTCCCTCGGGGGGGCCCGTAATGAGCAGTTCTTC. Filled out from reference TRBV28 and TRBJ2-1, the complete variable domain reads DVKVTQSSRYLVKRTGEKVFLECVQDMDHENMFWYRQDPGLGLRLIYFSYDVKMKEKGDIPEGYSVSREKKERFSLILESASTNQTSMYLCASSSLGGARNEQFFGPGTRLTVL.

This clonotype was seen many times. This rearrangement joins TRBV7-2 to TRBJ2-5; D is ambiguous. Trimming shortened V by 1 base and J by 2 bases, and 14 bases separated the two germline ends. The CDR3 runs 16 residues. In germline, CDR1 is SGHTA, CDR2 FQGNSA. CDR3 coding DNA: TGTGCCAGCAGCTTAGATGGCGGACGACGGCAAGAGACCCAGTACTTC. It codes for CASSLDGGRRQETQYF.

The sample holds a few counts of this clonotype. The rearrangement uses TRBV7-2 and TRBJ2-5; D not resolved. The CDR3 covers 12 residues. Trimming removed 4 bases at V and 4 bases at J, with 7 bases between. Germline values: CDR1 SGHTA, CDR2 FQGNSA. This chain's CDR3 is CASSYVGETQYF. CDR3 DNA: TGTGCCAGCAGCTATGTAGGAGAGACCCAGTACTTC.

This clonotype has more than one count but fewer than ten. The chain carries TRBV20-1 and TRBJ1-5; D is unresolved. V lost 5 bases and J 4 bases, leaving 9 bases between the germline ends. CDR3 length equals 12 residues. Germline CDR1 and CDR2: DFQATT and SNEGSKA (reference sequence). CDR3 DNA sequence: TGCAGTGCTCCAGCTTTAAATCAGCCCCAGCATTTT. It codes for CSAPALNQPQHF.

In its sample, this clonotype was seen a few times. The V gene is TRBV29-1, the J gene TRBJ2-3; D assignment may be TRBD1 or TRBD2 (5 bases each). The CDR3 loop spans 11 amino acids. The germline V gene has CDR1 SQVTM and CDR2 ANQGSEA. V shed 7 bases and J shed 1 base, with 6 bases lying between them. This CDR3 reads CSGDGTDTQYF. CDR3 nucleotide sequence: TGCAGCGGGGACGGCACAGATACGCAGTATTTT.

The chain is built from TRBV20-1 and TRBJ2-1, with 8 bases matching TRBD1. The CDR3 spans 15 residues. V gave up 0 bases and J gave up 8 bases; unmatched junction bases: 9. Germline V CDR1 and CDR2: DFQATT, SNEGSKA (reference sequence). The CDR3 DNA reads TGCAGTGCTAGAGAACTGGGCCAGGGGGCCGATGAGCAGTTCTTC. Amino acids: CSARELGQGADEQFF.

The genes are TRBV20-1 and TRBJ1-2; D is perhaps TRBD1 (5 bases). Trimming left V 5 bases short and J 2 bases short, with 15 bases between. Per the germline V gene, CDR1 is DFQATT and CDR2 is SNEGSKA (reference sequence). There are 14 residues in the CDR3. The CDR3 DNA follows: TGCAGTGCTTTTAGACAGATGAAAAACTATGGCTACACCTTC. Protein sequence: CSAFRQMKNYGYTF.

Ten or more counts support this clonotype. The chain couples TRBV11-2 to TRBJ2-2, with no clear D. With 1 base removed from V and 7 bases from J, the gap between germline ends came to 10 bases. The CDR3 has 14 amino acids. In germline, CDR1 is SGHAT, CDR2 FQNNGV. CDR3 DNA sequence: TGTGCCAGCAGCTTAGCCCCGATGAGCGGGGAGCTGTTTTTT. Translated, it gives CASSLAPMSGELFF.

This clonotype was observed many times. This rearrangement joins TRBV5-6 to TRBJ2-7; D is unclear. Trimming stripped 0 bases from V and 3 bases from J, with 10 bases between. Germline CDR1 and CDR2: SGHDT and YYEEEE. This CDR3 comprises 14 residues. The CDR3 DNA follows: TGTGCCAGCAGCTTGGTGGTGTCTGACTACGAGCAGTACTTC. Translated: CASSLVVSDYEQYF.

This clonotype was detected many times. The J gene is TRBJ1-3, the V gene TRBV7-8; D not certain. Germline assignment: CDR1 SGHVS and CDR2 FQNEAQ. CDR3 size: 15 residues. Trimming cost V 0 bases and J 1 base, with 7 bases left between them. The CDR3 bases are TGTGCCAGCAGCTTAGCATGGGGATCTGGAAACACCATATATTTT. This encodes CASSLAWGSGNTIYF.

The CDR3 protein is CASSLVQGREAFF. CDR3 sequence (DNA): TGTGCCAGCAGCTTAGTGCAGGGGCGAGAAGCTTTCTTT. The V and J genes are TRBV11-2 and TRBJ1-1; D is perhaps TRBD1 (6 bases). The germline V gene has CDR1 SGHAT and CDR2 FQNNGV. The CDR3 covers 13 residues. V dropped 1 base and J dropped 8 bases, with 11 bases sitting between them.